These T cell receptor beta chains were read from a single sample in a study of blood T cell repertoires in COVID-19. TCRdb's table, derived via immunoSEQ multiplex PCR, lists solely in-frame clones and lacks some. Here the sample spans about 400,000 clones, around 89% being singletons. Sequenced sample: PBMCs or T cells enriched from blood (not recorded which). Receptors originate from a woman in her 30s with acute COVID-19. The CDR3 runs from the conserved cysteine through the conserved F or W. Each record gives: CDR3 length, J gene, V gene, clone size, D gene, CDR3 DNA, CDR3 protein. The D gene is left open where the match is weak. Clone size is given for some rows only: seen once, a few or many times, or a class if the clone is expanded.

>15|TRBJ2-3|TRBV7-3|.|TRBD2
TGTGCCAGCAGCTTGTCGCGGGGGGGCCAAGATACGCAGTATTTT
CASSLSRGGQDTQYF
>16|TRBJ2-3|TRBV7-2|.|TRBD2
TGTGCCAGCAGCTTTAGCGGGGGGGCACAAACAGATACGCAGTATTTT
CASSFSGGAQTDTQYF
>13|TRBJ1-2|TRBV10-3|.|.
TGTGCCATCAGTGAGATGGCAGGGTATGGCTACACCTTC
CAISEMAGYGYTF
>14|TRBJ2-3|TRBV21-1|.|.
TGTGCCAGCAGCAAAGCATCAGAGGCAGATACGCAGTATTTT
CASSKASEADTQYF
>14|TRBJ2-5|TRBV14|.|TRBD1
TGTGCCAGCAGCCCCCGGACAGGGCGGGAGACCCAGTACTTC
CASSPRTGRETQYF
>14|TRBJ2-7|TRBV10-3|.|.
TGTGCCATCAGTGAGTCTGGCATCACCTACGAGCAGTACTTC
CAISESGITYEQYF
>14|TRBJ2-1|TRBV5-1|.|TRBD2
TGCGCCAGCAGCCAGGGACTAGCCTACAATGAGCAGTTCTTC
CASSQGLAYNEQFF
>15|TRBJ1-6|TRBV27|few|TRBD1
TGTGCCAGCAGCATAAGACAGGGTCATAATTCACCCCTCCACTTT
CASSIRQGHNSPLHF
>13|TRBJ1-2|TRBV9|once|.
TGTGCCAGCAGCGTGTCGTCAGGGTCTGGCTACACCTTC
CASSVSSGSGYTF
>15|TRBJ2-2|TRBV5-1|.|.
TGCGCCAGCAGCTTGATGTGGGGCTCGACCGGGGAGCTGTTTTTT
CASSLMWGSTGELFF
>14|TRBJ1-1|TRBV6-4|.|.
TGTGCCAGCAGTGACGGAGGGTTGAACACTGAAGCTTTCTTT
CASSDGGLNTEAFF
>16|TRBJ2-4|TRBV6-6|once|.
TGTGCCAGCAGTTACTCGGGGCGAGTGGGTGAAAACATTCAGTACTTC
CASSYSGRVGENIQYF
>15|TRBJ1-1|TRBV11-3|.|.
TGTGCCAGCAGTCTTCAGGGTTTTATGAACACTGAAGCTTTCTTT
CASSLQGFMNTEAFF
>13|TRBJ2-1|TRBV29-1|.|TRBD2
TGCAGCGTTTTAGCGGGGCCTGGCAATGAGCAGTTCTTC
CSVLAGPGNEQFF
>13|TRBJ1-6|TRBV28|few|.
TGTGCCAGCGAAGGGCAGGGTAATTCACCCCTCCACTTT
CASEGQGNSPLHF
>16|TRBJ1-5|TRBV30|.|.
TGTGCCTGGAGCGTTAGGGGCAGGGTAGGCAATCAGCCCCAGCATTTT
CAWSVRGRVGNQPQHF
>12|TRBJ1-2|TRBV12-3/TRBV12-4|.|TRBD1
TGTGCCAGCAGTTTAGGACAGGGTGGCTACACCTTC
CASSLGQGGYTF
>17|TRBJ2-2|TRBV5-4|.|.
TGTGCCAGCAGCCCCGGGGGGCGACAGAGGAACACCGGGGAGCTGTTTTTT
CASSPGGRQRNTGELFF